The 14 T cell receptor beta chains given below trace back to one sample, sequenced in a study of T cell responses to AZD1222 COVID-19 vaccine. Profiling relied on immunoSEQ multiplex PCR, and the TCRdb table lists in-frame clones only, not all of them. The sample records more than 85,000 clones, 88% being singletons. This material consisted of peripheral blood, taken 28 days after the second AZD1222 dose. The receptors originated from an adult who received the AZD1222 COVID-19 vaccine.

The V and J genes are TRBV10-3 and TRBJ2-3; 9 bases are a match to TRBD2. V shed 4 bases, J shed 4 bases, and the junction held 6 bases outside the gene matches. The germline V gene has CDR1 ENHRY and CDR2 SYGVKD. CDR3 length: 15 residues. The CDR3 DNA reads as TGTGCCATCAGTGTAGCGGGAGAGGAAGCAGATACGCAGTATTTT. It yields the protein CAISVAGEEADTQYF.

V is TRBV20-1 and J is TRBJ2-1, with 7 bases that match TRBD2. CDR1 and CDR2 from the germline V gene are DFQATT and SNEGSKA (reference sequence). The CDR3 consists of 15 residues. With V trimmed by 3 bases and J by 1 base, 6 bases remained unmatched. CDR3 sequence (DNA): TGCAGTGCTAGTGAGGCTAGCGGATCCTACAATGAGCAGTTCTTC. Translation: CSASEASGSYNEQFF.

The V and J genes are TRBV18 and TRBJ1-3; D may be TRBD1 (5 bases). This CDR3 has 16 amino acids. V lost 2 bases and J lost 7, with 18 bases in between. Germline V CDR1 and CDR2: KGHSH, LQKENI. CDR3: CASSPDSQGSSNTIYF. Written as DNA, the CDR3 is TGTGCCAGCTCACCAGATTCTCAGGGTTCCAGCAACACCATATATTTT.

A single count supports this clone. The chain recombines TRBV6-6 with TRBJ2-1, with D uncertain. The CDR3 spans 15 residues. With 5 bases removed from V and 0 bases from J, the gap between germline ends came to 11 bases. Germline CDR1 is MNHNY and CDR2 is SVGAGI (reference sequence). CDR3 region: CASSPHVSSYNEQFF. CDR3 DNA sequence: TGTGCCAGCAGTCCACATGTATCCTCCTACAATGAGCAGTTCTTC.

This chain joins TRBV5-1 and TRBJ2-1; 8 bases align to TRBD2. The CDR3 spans 17 residues. V lost 3 bases to trimming and J lost 5 bases; unmatched junction nucleotides: 13. CDR1 and CDR2 from the germline V gene are SGHRS and YFSETQ. The CDR3 here is CASSSRKTSERHNEQFF. In DNA, the CDR3 is TGCGCCAGCAGCTCCAGGAAGACTAGCGAGAGACACAATGAGCAGTTCTTC.

The rearrangement links TRBV5-1 to TRBJ2-7; TRBD1 aligns across 9 bases. With V trimmed by 4 bases and J by 6 bases, 8 bases remained unmatched. Germline V gene sequence: CDR1 SGHRS, CDR2 YFSETQ. This CDR3 contains 14 residues. Here the CDR3 DNA reads TGCGCCAGCAGCCCTAGGACAGGGGAGGGCGAGCAGTACTTC. Residues: CASSPRTGEGEQYF.

This chain connects TRBV11-2 to TRBJ2-7; 7 bases match TRBD1. With V trimmed by 5 bases and J by 3 bases, 7 bases remained unmatched. Germline V gene lookup returns CDR1 SGHAT and CDR2 FQNNGV. This CDR3 comprises 14 residues. CDR3 protein: CASSKDRLLYEQYF. Written as DNA, the CDR3 is TGTGCCAGCAGCAAGGACAGGTTACTCTACGAGCAGTACTTC.

V gene TRBV7-3 combines with J gene TRBJ2-1, with 10 bases fitting TRBD1. The J segment lost 9 bases and the V segment lost 5 bases, leaving 13 bases of the junction unmatched. Per germline, CDR1 SGHTA and CDR2 FQGTGA. CDR3 length: 16 amino acids. The chain's CDR3 is CASSLNDRGLAGEQFF. The CDR3 DNA reads TGTGCCAGCAGCCTAAACGACAGGGGGCTGGCGGGTGAGCAGTTCTTC.

The chain recombines TRBV5-1 with TRBJ2-1, with 10 bases that match TRBD2. Germline-derived CDR1 and CDR2 are SGHRS and YFSETQ. This CDR3 contains 16 residues. With V trimmed by 5 bases and J by 8 bases, 13 bases remained unmatched. The CDR3 DNA is TGCGCCAGCAGTAGTAGCGGGAGGTATTTTAGGTATGAGCAGTTCTTC. This sequence encodes CASSSSGRYFRYEQFF.

This sequence joins TRBV19 and TRBJ2-1, with 14 nucleotides matching TRBD2. Germline assignment: CDR1 LNHDA and CDR2 SQIVND (reference sequence). The CDR3 spans 16 residues. Unmatched junction bases numbered 13, after V lost 8 bases and J lost 10 bases. The DNA for the CDR3 is TGTGCCAGTCAGTCCCGACTAGCGGGAGGGGGTTGGGAGCAGTTCTTC. Residues: CASQSRLAGGGWEQFF.

The chain links TRBV5-1 to TRBJ2-1; perhaps TRBD2 as D (6 bases). Germline loops: CDR1 SGHRS, CDR2 YFSETQ. V was trimmed by 5 bases and J by 8 bases, leaving 20 bases between them. The CDR3 is 15 residues long. CDR3 nucleotide sequence: TGCGCCAGCAGACCATCGACTAGAAGTATCGATGAGCAGTTCTTC. It translates to CASRPSTRSIDEQFF.

This clone was detected a few times. V gene TRBV19 combines with J gene TRBJ1-5; possible D gene TRBD1, 6 bases. V was cut by 5 bases and J by 6 bases, with 17 bases left in between. Germline V gene sequence: CDR1 LNHDA, CDR2 SQIVND (reference sequence). The CDR3 length is 15 residues. DNA of the CDR3: TGTGCCAGTAGTTCAGTGGGGGCGCAGGGTCAGCCCCAGCATTTT. It encodes CASSSVGAQGQPQHF.

The CDR3 DNA reads TGTGCCAGCAGCTTGGGGCCGACATATAGCAATCAGCCCCAGCATTTT. Translation: CASSLGPTYSNQPQHF. This chain connects TRBV5-4 to TRBJ1-5; D gene unclear. CDR1 is SGHNT, CDR2 YYREEE, per germline (reference sequence). CDR3 size: 16 residues. Trimming stripped 0 bases from V and 0 bases from J, with 10 bases between.

This sequence joins TRBV5-1 and TRBJ1-1, with a tentative D call TRBD1 (6 bases). CDR1 and CDR2 (germline): SGHRS, YFSETQ. The V and J ends lost 2 bases and 6 bases respectively, with 14 bases between them. The CDR3 has 14 amino acids. The CDR3 nucleotides are TGCGCCAGCAGCTTCCTAGACAGGTCCCCTGAAGCTTTCTTT. This codes for CASSFLDRSPEAFF.